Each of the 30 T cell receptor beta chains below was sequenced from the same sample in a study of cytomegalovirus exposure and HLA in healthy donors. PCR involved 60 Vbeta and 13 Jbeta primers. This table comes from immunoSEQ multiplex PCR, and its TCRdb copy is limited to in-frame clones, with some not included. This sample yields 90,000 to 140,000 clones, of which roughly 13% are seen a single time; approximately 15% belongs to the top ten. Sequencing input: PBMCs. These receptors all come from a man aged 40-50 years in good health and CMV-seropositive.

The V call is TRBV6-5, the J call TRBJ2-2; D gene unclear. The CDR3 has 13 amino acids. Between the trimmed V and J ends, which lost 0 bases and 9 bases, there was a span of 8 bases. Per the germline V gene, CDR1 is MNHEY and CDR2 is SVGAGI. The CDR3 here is CASSYSVGRELFF. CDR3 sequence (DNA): TGTGCCAGCAGTTACTCCGTTGGCCGGGAGCTGTTTTTT.

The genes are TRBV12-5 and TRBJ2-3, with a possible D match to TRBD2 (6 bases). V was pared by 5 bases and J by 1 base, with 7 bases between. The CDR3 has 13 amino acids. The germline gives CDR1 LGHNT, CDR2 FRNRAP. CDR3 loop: CASGPSGTDTQYF. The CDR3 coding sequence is TGTGCTAGTGGTCCTAGCGGCACAGATACGCAGTATTTT.

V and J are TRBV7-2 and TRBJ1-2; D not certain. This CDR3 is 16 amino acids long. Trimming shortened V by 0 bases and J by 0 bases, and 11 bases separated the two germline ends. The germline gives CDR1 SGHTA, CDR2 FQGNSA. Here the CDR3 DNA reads TGTGCCAGCAGCTTAGCGGTCGGGATTACTAACTATGGCTACACCTTC. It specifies CASSLAVGITNYGYTF.

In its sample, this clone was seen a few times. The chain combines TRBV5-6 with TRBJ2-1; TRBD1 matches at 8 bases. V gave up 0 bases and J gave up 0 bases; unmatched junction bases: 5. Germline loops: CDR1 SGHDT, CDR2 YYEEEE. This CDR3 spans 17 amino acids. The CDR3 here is CASSLGTGSDSYNEQFF. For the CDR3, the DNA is TGTGCCAGCAGCTTGGGGACAGGGAGCGACTCCTACAATGAGCAGTTCTTC. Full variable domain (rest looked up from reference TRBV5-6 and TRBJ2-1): DAGVTQSPTHLIKTRGQQVTLRCSPKSGHDTVSWYQQALGQGPQFIFQYYEEEERQRGNFPDRFSGHQFPNYSSELNVNALLLGDSALYLCASSLGTGSDSYNEQFFGPGTRLTVL.

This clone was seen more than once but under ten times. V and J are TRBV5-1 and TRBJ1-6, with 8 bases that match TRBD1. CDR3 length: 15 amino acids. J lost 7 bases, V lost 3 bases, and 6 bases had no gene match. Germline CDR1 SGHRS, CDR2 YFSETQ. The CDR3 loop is CASSSGQGKNSPLHF. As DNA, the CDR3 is TGCGCCAGCAGCTCAGGACAGGGAAAAAATTCACCCCTCCACTTT.

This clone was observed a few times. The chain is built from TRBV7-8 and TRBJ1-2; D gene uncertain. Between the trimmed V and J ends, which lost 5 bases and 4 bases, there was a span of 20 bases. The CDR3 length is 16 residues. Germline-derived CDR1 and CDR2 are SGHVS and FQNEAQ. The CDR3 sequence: CASSPDRRGTLYGYTF. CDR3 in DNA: TGTGCCAGCAGCCCCGATAGACGGGGTACCCTCTATGGCTACACCTTC.

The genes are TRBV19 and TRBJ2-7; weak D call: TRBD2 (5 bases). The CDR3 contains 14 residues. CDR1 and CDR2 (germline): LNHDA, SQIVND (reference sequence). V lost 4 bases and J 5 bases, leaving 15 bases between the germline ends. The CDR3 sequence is CASSRSSRMNEQYF. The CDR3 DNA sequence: TGTGCCAGTAGTAGGTCTAGCAGGATGAACGAGCAGTACTTC.

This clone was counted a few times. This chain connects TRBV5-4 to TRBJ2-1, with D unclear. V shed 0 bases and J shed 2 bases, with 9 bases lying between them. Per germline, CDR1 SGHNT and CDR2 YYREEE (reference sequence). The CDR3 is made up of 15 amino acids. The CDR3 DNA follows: TGTGCCAGCAGCTTGGAGGCAGGTACCTACAATGAGCAGTTCTTC. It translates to CASSLEAGTYNEQFF.

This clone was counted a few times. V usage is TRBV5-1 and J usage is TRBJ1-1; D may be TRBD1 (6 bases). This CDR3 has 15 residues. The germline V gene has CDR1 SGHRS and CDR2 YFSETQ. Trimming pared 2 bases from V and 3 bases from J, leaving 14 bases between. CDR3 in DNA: TGCGCCAGCAGCTTCAATCCAGGGGCGGACACTGAAGCTTTCTTT. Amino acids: CASSFNPGADTEAFF.

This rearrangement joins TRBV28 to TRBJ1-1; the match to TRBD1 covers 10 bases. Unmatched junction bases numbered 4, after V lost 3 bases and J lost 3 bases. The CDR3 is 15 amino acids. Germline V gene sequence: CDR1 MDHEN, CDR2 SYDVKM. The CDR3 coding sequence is TGTGCCAGCAGTTTCTGGACAGGGGGGCACACTGAAGCTTTCTTT. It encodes CASSFWTGGHTEAFF.

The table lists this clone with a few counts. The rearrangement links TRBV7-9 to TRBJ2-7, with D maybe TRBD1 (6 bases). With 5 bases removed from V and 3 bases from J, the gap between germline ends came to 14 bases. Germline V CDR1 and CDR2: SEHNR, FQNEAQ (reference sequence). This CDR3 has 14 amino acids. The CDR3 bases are TGTGCCAGCAGCCCCCGGGACACCCGCTACGAGCAGTACTTC. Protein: CASSPRDTRYEQYF.

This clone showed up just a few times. The CDR3 sequence: CASSLMLGQGYEQYF. DNA for the CDR3: TGCGCCAGCAGCTTGATGTTGGGACAGGGCTACGAGCAGTACTTC. The chain employs TRBV5-1 and TRBJ2-7, with 9 positions matching TRBD1. Germline trimming cut 1 base from V and 3 bases from J; bases unmatched to any gene: 5. CDR1 is SGHRS and CDR2 is YFSETQ in the germline V gene. This CDR3 is 15 amino acids long.

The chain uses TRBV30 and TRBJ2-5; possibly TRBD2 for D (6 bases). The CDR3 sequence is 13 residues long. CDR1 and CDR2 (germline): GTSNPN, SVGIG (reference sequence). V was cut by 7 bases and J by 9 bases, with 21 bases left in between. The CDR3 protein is CALTGGGVLAQYF. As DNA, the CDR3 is TGTGCCTTGACCGGGGGTGGTGTGTTGGCCCAGTACTTC.

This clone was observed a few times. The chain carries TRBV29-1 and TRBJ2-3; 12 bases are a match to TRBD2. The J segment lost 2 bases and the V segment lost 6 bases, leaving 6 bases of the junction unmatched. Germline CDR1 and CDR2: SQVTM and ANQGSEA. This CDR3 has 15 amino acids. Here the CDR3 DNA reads TGCAGCGTCCTTCTAGCGGGAGGGTACACAGATACGCAGTATTTT. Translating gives CSVLLAGGYTDTQYF.

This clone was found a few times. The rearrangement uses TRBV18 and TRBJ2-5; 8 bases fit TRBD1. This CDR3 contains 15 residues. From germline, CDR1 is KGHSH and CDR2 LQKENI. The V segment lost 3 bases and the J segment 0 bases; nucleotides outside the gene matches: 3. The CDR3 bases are TGTGCCAGCTCACCGAGACAGGGGCACCAAGAGACCCAGTACTTC. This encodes CASSPRQGHQETQYF.

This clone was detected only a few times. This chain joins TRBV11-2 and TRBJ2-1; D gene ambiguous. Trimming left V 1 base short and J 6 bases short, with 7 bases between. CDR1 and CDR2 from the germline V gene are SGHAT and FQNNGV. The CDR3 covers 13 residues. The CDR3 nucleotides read TGTGCCAGCAGCTTAGGACTTCGCAATGAGCAGTTCTTC. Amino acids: CASSLGLRNEQFF.

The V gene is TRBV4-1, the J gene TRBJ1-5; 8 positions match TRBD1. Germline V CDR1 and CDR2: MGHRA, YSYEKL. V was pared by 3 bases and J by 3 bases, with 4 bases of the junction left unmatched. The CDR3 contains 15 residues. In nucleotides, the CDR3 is TGCGCCAGCAGCCACCGGACAGGGCTCAATCAGCCCCAGCATTTT. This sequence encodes CASSHRTGLNQPQHF.

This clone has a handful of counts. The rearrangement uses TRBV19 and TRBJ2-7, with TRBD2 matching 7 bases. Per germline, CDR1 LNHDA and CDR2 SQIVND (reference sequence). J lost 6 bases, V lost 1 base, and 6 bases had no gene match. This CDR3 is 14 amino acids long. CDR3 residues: CASSIGTRSGEQYF. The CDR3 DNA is TGTGCCAGTAGTATAGGGACTAGGTCGGGCGAGCAGTACTTC.

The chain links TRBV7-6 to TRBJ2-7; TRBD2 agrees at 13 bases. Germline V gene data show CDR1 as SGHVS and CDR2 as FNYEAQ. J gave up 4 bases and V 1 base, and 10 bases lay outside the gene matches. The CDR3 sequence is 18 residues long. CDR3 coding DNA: TGTGCCAGCAGCTTAGGGACTAGCGGGAGTCGGGCTTTGTACGAGCAGTACTTC. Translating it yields CASSLGTSGSRALYEQYF.

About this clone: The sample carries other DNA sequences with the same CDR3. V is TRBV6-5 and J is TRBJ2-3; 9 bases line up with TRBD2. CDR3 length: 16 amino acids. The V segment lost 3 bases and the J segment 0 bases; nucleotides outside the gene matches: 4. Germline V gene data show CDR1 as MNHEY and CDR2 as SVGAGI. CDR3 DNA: TGTGCCAGCAGTTATCGCGGGAGGGCAAGCACAGATACGCAGTATTTT. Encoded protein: CASSYRGRASTDTQYF.

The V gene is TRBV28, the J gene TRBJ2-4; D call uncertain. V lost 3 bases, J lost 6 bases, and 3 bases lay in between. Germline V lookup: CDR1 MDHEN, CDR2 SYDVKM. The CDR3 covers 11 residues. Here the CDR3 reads CASSFSNIQYF. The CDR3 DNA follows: TGTGCCAGCAGTTTCTCAAACATTCAGTACTTC.

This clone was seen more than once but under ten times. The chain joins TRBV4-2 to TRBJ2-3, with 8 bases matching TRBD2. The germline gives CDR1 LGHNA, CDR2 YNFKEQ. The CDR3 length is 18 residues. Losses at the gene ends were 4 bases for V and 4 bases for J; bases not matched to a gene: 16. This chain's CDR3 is CASSRPGRSGSNADTQYF. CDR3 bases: TGTGCCAGCAGCCGCCCCGGGAGGAGCGGGAGTAACGCAGATACGCAGTATTTT.

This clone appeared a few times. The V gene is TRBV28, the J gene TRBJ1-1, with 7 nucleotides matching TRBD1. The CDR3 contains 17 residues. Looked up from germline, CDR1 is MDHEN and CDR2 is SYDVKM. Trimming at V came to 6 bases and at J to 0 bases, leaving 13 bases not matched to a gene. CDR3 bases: TGTGCCAGCAGCAGTACGGGACAGTACTTCATGAACACTGAAGCTTTCTTT. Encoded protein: CASSSTGQYFMNTEAFF.

CDR3 amino acids: CASSFQRNTGELFF. CDR3 DNA sequence: TGTGCCAGCAGCTTCCAGCGGAACACCGGGGAGCTGTTTTTT. The chain links TRBV7-6 to TRBJ2-2; the D is unclear. From germline, CDR1 is SGHVS and CDR2 FNYEAQ. The CDR3 runs to 14 residues. Trimming shortened V by 3 bases and J by 1 base, and 6 bases separated the two germline ends.

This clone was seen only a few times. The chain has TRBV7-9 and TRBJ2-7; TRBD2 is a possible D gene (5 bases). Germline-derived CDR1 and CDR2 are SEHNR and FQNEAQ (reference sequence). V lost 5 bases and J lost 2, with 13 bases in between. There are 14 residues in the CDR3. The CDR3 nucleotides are TGTGCCAGCAGCATAGGACTTGATCCCTACGAGCAGTACTTC. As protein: CASSIGLDPYEQYF.

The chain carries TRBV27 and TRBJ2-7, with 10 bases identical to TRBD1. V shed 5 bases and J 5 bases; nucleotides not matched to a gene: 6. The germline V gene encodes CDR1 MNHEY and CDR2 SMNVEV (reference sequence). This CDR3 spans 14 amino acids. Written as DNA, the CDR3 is TGTGCCAGCAGTCCCGGGACAGGGGACAACGAGCAGTACTTC. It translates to CASSPGTGDNEQYF.

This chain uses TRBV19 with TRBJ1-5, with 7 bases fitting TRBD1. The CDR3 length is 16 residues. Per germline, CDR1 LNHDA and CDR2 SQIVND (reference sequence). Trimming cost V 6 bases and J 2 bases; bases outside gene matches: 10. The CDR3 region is CASSGQVQGGNQPQHF. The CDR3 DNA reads TGTGCCAGTAGCGGACAGGTTCAAGGGGGCAATCAGCCCCAGCATTTT.

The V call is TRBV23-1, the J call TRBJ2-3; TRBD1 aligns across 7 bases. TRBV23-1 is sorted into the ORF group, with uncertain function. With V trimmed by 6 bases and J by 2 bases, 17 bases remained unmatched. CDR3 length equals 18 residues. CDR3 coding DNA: TGCGCCAGCAGCCGCCAACACCCCACCCAGGGGGTCACAGATACGCAGTATTTT. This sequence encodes CASSRQHPTQGVTDTQYF.

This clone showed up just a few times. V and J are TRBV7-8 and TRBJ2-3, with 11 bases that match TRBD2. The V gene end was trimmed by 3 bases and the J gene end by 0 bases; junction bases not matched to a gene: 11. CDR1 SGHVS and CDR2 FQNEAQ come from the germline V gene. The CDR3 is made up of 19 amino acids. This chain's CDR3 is CASSLRPAGTSGSTDTQYF. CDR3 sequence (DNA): TGTGCCAGCAGCTTGCGTCCAGCCGGGACTAGCGGTAGCACAGATACGCAGTATTTT.

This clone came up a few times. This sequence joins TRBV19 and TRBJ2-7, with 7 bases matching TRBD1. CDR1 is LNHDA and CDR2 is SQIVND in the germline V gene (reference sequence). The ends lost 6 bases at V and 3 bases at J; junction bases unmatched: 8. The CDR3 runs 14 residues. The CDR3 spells CASSNQGENYEQYF. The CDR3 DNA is TGTGCCAGTAGCAATCAGGGGGAAAACTACGAGCAGTACTTC.